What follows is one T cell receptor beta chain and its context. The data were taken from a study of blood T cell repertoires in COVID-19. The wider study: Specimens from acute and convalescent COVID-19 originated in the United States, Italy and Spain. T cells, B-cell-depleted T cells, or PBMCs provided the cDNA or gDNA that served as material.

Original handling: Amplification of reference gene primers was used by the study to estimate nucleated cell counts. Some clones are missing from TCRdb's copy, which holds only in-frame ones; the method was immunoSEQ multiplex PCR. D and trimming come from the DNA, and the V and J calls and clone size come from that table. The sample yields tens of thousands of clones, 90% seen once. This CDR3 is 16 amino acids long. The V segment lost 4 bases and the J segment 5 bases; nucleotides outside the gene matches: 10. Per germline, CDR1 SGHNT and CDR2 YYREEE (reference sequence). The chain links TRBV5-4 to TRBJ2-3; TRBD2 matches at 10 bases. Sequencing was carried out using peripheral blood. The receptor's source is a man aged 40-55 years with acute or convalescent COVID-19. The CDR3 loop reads CASSQPSGSRGDTQYF. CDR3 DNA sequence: TGTGCCAGCAGCCAACCTAGCGGGAGCCGAGGAGATACGCAGTATTTT. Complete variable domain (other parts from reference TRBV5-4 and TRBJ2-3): ETGVTQSPTHLIKTRGQQVTLRCSSQSGHNTVSWYQQALGQGPQFIFQYYREEENGRGNFPPRFSGLQFPNYSSELNVNALELDDSALYLCASSQPSGSRGDTQYFGPGTRLTVL.